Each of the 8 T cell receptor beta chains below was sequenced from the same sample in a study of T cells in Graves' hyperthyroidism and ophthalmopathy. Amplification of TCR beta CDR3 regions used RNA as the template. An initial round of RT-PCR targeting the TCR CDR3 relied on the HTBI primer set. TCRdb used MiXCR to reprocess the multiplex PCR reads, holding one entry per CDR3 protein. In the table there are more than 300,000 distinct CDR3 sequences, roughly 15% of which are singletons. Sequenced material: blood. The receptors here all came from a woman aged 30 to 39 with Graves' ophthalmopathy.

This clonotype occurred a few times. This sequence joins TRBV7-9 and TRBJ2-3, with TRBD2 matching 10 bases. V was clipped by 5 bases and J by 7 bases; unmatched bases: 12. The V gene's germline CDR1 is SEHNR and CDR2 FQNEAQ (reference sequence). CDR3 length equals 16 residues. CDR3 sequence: CASSVSGGPKKHTQYF. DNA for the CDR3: TGTGCCAGCAGCGTTAGCGGGGGGCCTAAAAAACATACGCAGTATTTT.

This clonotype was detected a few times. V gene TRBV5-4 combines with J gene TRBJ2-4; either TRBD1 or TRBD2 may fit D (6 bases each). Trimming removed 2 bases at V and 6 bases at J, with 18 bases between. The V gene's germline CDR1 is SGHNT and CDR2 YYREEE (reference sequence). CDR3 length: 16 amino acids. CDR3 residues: CASSFDAGTTGNIQYF. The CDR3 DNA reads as TGTGCCAGCAGCTTCGACGCGGGGACAACGGGAAACATTCAGTACTTC.

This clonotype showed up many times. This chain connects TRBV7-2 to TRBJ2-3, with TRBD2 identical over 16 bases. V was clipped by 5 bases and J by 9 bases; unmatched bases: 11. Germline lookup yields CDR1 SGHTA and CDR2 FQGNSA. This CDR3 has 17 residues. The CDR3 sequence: CASSPRGTSGGAGTQYF. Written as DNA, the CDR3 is TGTGCCAGCAGCCCTCGTGGGACTAGCGGGGGGGCAGGCACGCAGTATTTT.

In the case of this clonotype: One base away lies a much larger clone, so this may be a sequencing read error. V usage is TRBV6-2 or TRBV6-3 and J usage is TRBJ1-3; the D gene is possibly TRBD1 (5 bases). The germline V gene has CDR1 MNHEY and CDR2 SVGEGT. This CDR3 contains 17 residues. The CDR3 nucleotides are TGTGCCAGCAGTCCTGGGACCTCACAGACCTCTGGAAACACCACATATTTT. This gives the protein CASSPGTSQTSGNTTYF.

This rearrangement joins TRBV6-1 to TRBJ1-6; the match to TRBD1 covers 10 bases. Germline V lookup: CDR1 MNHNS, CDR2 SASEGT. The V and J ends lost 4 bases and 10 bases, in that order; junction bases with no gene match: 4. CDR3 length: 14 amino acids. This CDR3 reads CASSGRDRGSPLHF. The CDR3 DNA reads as TGTGCCAGCAGTGGCCGGGACAGGGGATCACCCCTCCACTTT.

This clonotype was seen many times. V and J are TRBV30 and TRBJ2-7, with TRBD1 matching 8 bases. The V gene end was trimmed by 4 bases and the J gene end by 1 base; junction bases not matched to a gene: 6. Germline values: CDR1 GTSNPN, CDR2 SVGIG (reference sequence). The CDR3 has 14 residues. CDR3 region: CAWMGQELSYEQYF. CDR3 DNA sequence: TGTGCCTGGATGGGACAGGAACTTTCCTACGAGCAGTACTTC.

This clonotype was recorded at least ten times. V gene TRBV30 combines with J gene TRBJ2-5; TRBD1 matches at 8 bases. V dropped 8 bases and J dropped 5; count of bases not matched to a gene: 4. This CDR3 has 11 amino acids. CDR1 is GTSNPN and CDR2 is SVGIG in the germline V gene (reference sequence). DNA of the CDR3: TGTGCCCGTTGGACAGGGGAGACCCAGTACTTC. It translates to CARWTGETQYF.

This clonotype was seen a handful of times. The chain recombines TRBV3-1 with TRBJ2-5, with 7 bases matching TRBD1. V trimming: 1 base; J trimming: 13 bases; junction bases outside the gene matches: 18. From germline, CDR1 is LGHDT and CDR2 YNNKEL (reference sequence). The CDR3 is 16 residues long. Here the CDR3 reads CASSQAGQTTPEDRYF. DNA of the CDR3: TGTGCCAGCAGCCAAGCGGGACAGACAACCCCTGAAGATAGGTACTTC.